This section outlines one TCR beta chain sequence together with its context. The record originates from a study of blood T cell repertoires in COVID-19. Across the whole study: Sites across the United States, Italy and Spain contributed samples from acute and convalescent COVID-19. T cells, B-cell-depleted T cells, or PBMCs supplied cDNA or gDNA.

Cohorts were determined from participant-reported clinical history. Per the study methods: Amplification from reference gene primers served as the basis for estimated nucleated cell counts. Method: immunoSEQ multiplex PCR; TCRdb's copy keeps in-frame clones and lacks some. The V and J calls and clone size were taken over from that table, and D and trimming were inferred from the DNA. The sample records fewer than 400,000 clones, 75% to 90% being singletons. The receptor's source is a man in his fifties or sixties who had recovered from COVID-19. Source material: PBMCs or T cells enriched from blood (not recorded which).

The CDR3 sequence is CASSQQGVDEAFF. CDR3 in DNA: TGTGCCAGCAGCCAACAGGGGGTAGATGAAGCTTTCTTT. This chain connects TRBV3-1 (or the pseudogene TRBV3-2) to TRBJ1-1; 7 bases line up with TRBD1. Trimming took 2 bases from V and 7 from J; bases not matched to a gene: 4. Germline lookup yields CDR1 LGHDT and CDR2 YNNKEL (reference sequence). The CDR3 covers 13 residues.